The text below deals with one T cell receptor (beta chain). The target antigen is unknown. The data were taken from a study of OX40 agonist ivuxolimab in advanced cancers. About the study: As their treatment, patients were administered ivuxolimab, an agonistic anti-OX40 (CD134) antibody. Patients were dosed intravenously with ivuxolimab at 0.01 to 10 mg/kg every 2 weeks.

Study-level points and caveats: Expanded clones belonging to CD8+ T cells outnumbered, on average, those of CD4+. The CD4+ and CD8+ T cells in the blood had expanded clonally by week 6 at 0.1 to 3.0 mg/kg.

The table came from immunoSEQ multiplex PCR; TCRdb's copy has only in-frame clones and leaves some out. The data hold 90,000 to 100,000 clones, with roughly 91% observed a single time. The V end was cut by 1 base, the J end by 1 base, with 5 bases between. The germline V gene encodes CDR1 SGDLS and CDR2 YYNGEE. This CDR3 is 14 amino acids long. Sequences were derived from CD4+ or CD8+ T cells sorted from blood, sampled in a trial of the OX40 agonist ivuxolimab. The chain joins TRBV9 to TRBJ2-2; weak D call: TRBD1 (5 bases). This TCR derives from an adult with an advanced solid tumor such as melanoma, head and neck, liver or kidney cancer. The CDR3: CASSVQGNTGELFF. The CDR3 DNA is TGTGCCAGCAGCGTACAGGGGAACACCGGGGAGCTGTTTTTT.